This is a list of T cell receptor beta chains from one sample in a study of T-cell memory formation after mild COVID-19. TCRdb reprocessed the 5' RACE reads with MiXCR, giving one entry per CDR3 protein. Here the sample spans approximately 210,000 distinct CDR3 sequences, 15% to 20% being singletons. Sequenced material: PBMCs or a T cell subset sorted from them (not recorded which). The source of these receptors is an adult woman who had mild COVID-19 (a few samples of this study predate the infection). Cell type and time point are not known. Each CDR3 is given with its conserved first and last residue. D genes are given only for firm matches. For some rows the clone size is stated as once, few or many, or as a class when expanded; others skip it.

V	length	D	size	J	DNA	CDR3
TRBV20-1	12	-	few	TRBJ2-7	TGCAGTGCCTATCTACGGACAGCCGAGCAGTACTTC	CSAYLRTAEQYF
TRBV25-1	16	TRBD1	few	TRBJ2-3	TGTGCCAGCACCCTAGGGGGGACAGGGAGGCAAGATACGCAGTATTTT	CASTLGGTGRQDTQYF
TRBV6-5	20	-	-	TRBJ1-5	TGTGCCAGCAGTCCTCCGGGAGACCTCGGGCGCACGTATAGCAATCAGCCCCAGCATTTT	CASSPPGDLGRTYSNQPQHF
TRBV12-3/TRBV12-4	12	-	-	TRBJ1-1	TGTGCCAGCAAACACCGGGGGACTGAAGCTTTCTTT	CASKHRGTEAFF
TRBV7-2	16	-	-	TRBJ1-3	TGTGCCAGCAGCGGCCGGGACGGGGGCTCTGGAAACACCATATATTTT	CASSGRDGGSGNTIYF
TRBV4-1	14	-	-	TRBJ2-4	TGCGCCAGCAGCCAAGATTTGGGACGCCCCCCGAAGTACTTC	CASSQDLGRPPKYF
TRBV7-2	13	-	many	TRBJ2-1	TGTGCCAGCAGCTTGGTCGGGACTAATGAGCAGTTCTTC	CASSLVGTNEQFF
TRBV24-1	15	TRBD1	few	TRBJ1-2	TGTGCCACCACGGTCCGGACAGGGGGCAACTATGGCTACACCTTC	CATTVRTGGNYGYTF
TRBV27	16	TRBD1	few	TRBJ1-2	TGTGCCAGCAGCTTCACCTACAGGGGGCGAAGTTATGGCTACACCTTC	CASSFTYRGRSYGYTF
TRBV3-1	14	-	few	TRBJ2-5	TGTGCCAGCAGCCTCCGGGACGTCCCAGGGACCCAGTACTTC	CASSLRDVPGTQYF
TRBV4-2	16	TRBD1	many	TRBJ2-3	TGTGCCAGCAGCTCCCGACAGGGGGCAAGCACAGATACGCAGTATTTT	CASSSRQGASTDTQYF
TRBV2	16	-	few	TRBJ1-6	TGTGCCAGCAGTGAAGTTGGAAGGCGATCGGTTTCACCCCTCCACTTT	CASSEVGRRSVSPLHF
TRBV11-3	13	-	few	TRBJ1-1	TGTGCCAGCAGCTTATCCGGTAGCACTGAAGCTTTCTTT	CASSLSGSTEAFF
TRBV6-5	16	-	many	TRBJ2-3	TGTGCCAGCAGTAACCCGTCTAGCGTAGGGACAGATACGCAGTATTTT	CASSNPSSVGTDTQYF
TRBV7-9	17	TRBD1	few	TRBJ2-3	TGTGCCAGCAGAGCCGGGACAGGGGGTTATCGCACAGATACGCAGTATTTT	CASRAGTGGYRTDTQYF
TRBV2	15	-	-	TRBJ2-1	TGTGCCAGCACTCGGGACATTTTATCCTACAATGAGCAGTTCTTC	CASTRDILSYNEQFF
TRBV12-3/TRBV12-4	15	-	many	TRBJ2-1	TGTGCCAGCACCGTCGCCGCTAGCTCCTACAATGAGCAGTTCTTC	CASTVAASSYNEQFF
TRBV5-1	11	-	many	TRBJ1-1	TGCGCCAGCAAACAGGAGACGGAAGCTTTCTTT	CASKQETEAFF
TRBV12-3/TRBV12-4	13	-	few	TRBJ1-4	TGTGCCAGCAGTTTCGGAAATGGGGGTAAACTGTTTTTT	CASSFGNGGKLFF
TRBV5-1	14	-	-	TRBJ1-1	TGCGCCAGCAGCCACATCACAGGGAACACTGAAGCTTTCTTT	CASSHITGNTEAFF
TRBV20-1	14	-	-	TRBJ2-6	TGCAGTGCTAGAGTTGGAGGAGGGGCCAACGTCCTGACTTTC	CSARVGGGANVLTF
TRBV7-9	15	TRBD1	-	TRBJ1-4	TGTGCCAGCAGCTTGGGACAGATGGTGGGTGAAAAACTGTTTTTT	CASSLGQMVGEKLFF
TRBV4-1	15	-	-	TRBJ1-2	TGCGCCAGCAGCCAAGATAACCAGTACCGGAGGGGCTACACCTTC	CASSQDNQYRRGYTF
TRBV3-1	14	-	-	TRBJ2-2	TGTGCCAGCAACGGGGGCGCCTTCTCCGGGGAGCTGTTTTTT	CASNGGAFSGELFF
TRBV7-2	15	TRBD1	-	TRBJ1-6	TGTGCCAGCAGCTTAGGGGGACAGTCTAATTCACCCCTCCACTTT	CASSLGGQSNSPLHF
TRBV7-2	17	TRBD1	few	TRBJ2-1	TGTGCCAGCAGCTCCCCAGGACAGGGCCAATCCTACAATGAGCAGTTCTTC	CASSSPGQGQSYNEQFF
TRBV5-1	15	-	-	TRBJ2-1	TGCGCCAGCAGCTTGGAGGCGGGGGCCTTCCATGAGCAGTTCTTC	CASSLEAGAFHEQFF
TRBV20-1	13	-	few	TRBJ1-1	TGCAGTGCACCCAAACAGACGAACACTGAAGCTTTCTTT	CSAPKQTNTEAFF
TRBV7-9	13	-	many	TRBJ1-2	TGTGCCAGCAGCCAACGTGGTGGTTCTGGCTACACCTTC	CASSQRGGSGYTF
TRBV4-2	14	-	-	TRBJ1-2	TGTGCCAGCAGCCAAAGGCCAGCAGACTATGGCTACACCTTC	CASSQRPADYGYTF
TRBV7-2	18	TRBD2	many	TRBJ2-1	TGTGCCAGCAGCGCGGGACTAGCGGGAGGTTGGTCCTACAATGAGCAGTTCTTC	CASSAGLAGGWSYNEQFF
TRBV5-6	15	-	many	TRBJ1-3	TGTGCCAGCAGCTTACATGGCGCCGTAGGACTCACCATATATTTT	CASSLHGAVGLTIYF
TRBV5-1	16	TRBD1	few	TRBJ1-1	TGCGCCAGCAGCGCCTCCGTAAACAGGGGGTACACTGAAGCTTTCTTT	CASSASVNRGYTEAFF
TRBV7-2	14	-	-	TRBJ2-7	TGTGCCAGCAGCTTATTTCCGGGAACAGACGAGCAGTACTTC	CASSLFPGTDEQYF
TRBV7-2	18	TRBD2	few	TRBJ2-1	TGTGCCAGCAGCTCCTACTCAGCGGGGGGGCCCGCCTACAATGAGCAGTTCTTC	CASSSYSAGGPAYNEQFF
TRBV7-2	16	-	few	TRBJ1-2	TGTGCCAGCAGCTTAGAGGGCGCACCCACTAACTATGGCTACACCTTC	CASSLEGAPTNYGYTF
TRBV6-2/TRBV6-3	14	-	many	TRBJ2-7	TGTGCCAGCAGTTACGGCGGCGGCTCCTACGAGCAGTACTTC	CASSYGGGSYEQYF
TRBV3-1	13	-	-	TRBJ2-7	TGTGCCAGCAGCCGGGGGACCTCCTACGAGCAGTACTTC	CASSRGTSYEQYF
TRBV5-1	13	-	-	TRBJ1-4	TGCGCCAGCAGCTCCGTGGGTAATGAAAAACTGTTTTTT	CASSSVGNEKLFF
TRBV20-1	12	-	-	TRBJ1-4	TGCAGTGCTAGGGGTGGAGGGGAAAAACTGTTTTTT	CSARGGGEKLFF
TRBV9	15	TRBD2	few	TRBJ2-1	TGTGCCAGCAGCGCGGCGGGAGATTCCTACAATGAGCAGTTCTTC	CASSAAGDSYNEQFF
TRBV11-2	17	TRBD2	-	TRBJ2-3	TGTGCCAGCAGCCCGCAGCCTTGGGCGGGAGGGACAGATACGCAGTATTTT	CASSPQPWAGGTDTQYF
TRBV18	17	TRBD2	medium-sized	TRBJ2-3	TGTGCCAGCTCACCAGCTCGAAGAGCGGGAGAATCAGATACGCAGTATTTT	CASSPARRAGESDTQYF
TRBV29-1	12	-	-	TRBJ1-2	TGCAGCGTTGACGCTGGGAAGTGGGGCTACACCTTC	CSVDAGKWGYTF
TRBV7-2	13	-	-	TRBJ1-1	TGTGCCAGCAGCTTAATCGGGGCGGCTGAAGCTTTCTTT	CASSLIGAAEAFF
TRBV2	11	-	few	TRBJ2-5	TGTGCCAGCGGGACACAAGAGACCCAGTACTTC	CASGTQETQYF
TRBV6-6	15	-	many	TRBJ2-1	TGTGCCAGCAGCTCGGGACCTGGCTCCTACAATGAGCAGTTCTTC	CASSSGPGSYNEQFF
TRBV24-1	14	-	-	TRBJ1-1	TGTGCCACCAGTGAGACCGGAGCGAACACTGAAGCTTTCTTT	CATSETGANTEAFF
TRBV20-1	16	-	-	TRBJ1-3	TGCAGTGCGAGGTGGCCGATAGCGGGATCGGGAAACACCATATATTTT	CSARWPIAGSGNTIYF
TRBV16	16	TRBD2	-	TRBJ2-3	TGTGCCAGCAGCCCGCAGACTAGCGGGAGATCCGATACGCAGTATTTT	CASSPQTSGRSDTQYF
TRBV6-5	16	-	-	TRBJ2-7	TGTGCCAGCAGTTATCTACCACCCGGACAGACCTACGAGCAGTACTTC	CASSYLPPGQTYEQYF
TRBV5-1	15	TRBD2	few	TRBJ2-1	TGCGCCAGCAGCGAAGCGGGGGACACATACAATGAGCAGTTCTTC	CASSEAGDTYNEQFF
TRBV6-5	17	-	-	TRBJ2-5	TGTGCCAGCAGTTACGGTTTAGGGACCAGGGCCGGGGAGACCCAGTACTTC	CASSYGLGTRAGETQYF
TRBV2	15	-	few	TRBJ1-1	TGTGCCAGCATCAGGGAACGGTCAGGGAACACTGAAGCTTTCTTT	CASIRERSGNTEAFF
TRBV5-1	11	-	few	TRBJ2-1	TGCGCCAGCAGCTTGGGTACTGAGCAGTTCTTC	CASSLGTEQFF
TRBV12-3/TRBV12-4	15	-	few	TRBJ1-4	TGTGCCAGCAGTGCGTCGGGGGCCTATAATGAAAAACTGTTTTTT	CASSASGAYNEKLFF